This T cell receptor (beta chain) was captured in a study of blood T cell repertoires in COVID-19. Whole-study context: Samples taken during acute and convalescent COVID-19 were collected in the United States, Italy and Spain. T cells, B-cell-depleted T cells, or PBMCs provided the cDNA or gDNA that served as material.

In Seattle, patients joined the study during active infection and were tracked longitudinally. Under the authors' procedure: Amplified reference gene primers provided the basis for estimating nucleated cell counts. Produced via immunoSEQ multiplex PCR; TCRdb's table is partial and in-frame only. The D gene and trimming were derived from the DNA, and the V and J assignments and clone size from that table. The sample carries under 200,000 clones, around 84% recorded once. Germline V gene sequence: CDR1 SNHLY, CDR2 FYNNEI. V lost 2 bases and J 3 bases, leaving 11 bases between the germline ends. The CDR3 spans 15 residues.

The rearrangement links TRBV2 to TRBJ1-5, with D possibly matching TRBD1 (5 bases). Sequenced input: peripheral blood. The TCR was taken from a man aged 55 to 69 with COVID-19, enrolled during active disease. This chain's CDR3 is CASSETGVNNQPQHF. CDR3 DNA: TGTGCCAGCAGTGAAACGGGGGTGAACAATCAGCCCCAGCATTTT.